A selection of T cell receptor beta chains follows, all from one sample in a study of beta chain features in type 1 diabetes. Data came from immunoSEQ multiplex PCR; TCRdb stores just in-frame clones and leaves some out. The sample lists about 240,000 clones; approximately 13% were seen once. Sequencing was performed on naive CD4+ T cells from blood. Source of these receptors: a man in his thirties or forties with type 1 diabetes. Both conserved end residues are part of each CDR3. D genes are given only for firm matches. Not all rows give a size; the values are once, few, many and, for expanded clones, a class.

few	TRBV4-1	TRBD1	TRBJ1-4	CASSQDGGDRAEKLFF	TGCGCCAGCAGCCAAGATGGAGGGGACAGGGCTGAAAAACTGTTTTTT
few	TRBV10-3	TRBD2	TRBJ2-7	CAISESGLAGVPYEQYF	TGTGCCATCAGTGAGTCGGGCCTAGCGGGAGTCCCCTACGAGCAGTACTTC
few	TRBV7-2	NA	TRBJ1-1	CASSLEGGNTEAFF	TGTGCCAGCAGCTTAGAGGGAGGGAACACTGAAGCTTTCTTT
NA	TRBV18	NA	TRBJ2-6	CASSPRLGDSFSGANVLTF	TGTGCCAGCTCACCAAGGTTAGGGGACTCATTCTCTGGGGCCAACGTCCTGACTTTC
NA	TRBV27	NA	TRBJ1-6	CASSSVPLDRNSPLHF	TGTGCCAGCAGTTCCGTCCCCTTAGACAGAAATTCACCCCTCCACTTT
few	TRBV28	NA	TRBJ2-4	CASSSQDRQALQPNIQYF	TGTGCCAGCAGTTCACAAGATCGACAGGCCCTACAACCAAACATTCAGTACTTC
NA	TRBV6-1	NA	TRBJ2-5	CASSEWQGQETQYF	TGTGCCAGCAGTGAATGGCAGGGCCAAGAGACCCAGTACTTC
few	TRBV6-1	NA	TRBJ1-1	CASSEIGHGSTEAFF	TGTGCCAGCAGTGAAATTGGACACGGGAGCACTGAAGCTTTCTTT
few	TRBV30	NA	TRBJ1-5	CAWSPHHQRAGGNQPQHF	TGTGCCTGGAGCCCCCACCACCAGAGAGCCGGGGGGAATCAGCCCCAGCATTTT
NA	TRBV6-5	TRBD1	TRBJ2-7	CASSRQGASYEQYF	TGTGCCAGCAGTCGACAGGGGGCCTCCTACGAGCAGTACTTC
few	TRBV30	NA	TRBJ2-3	CAWAARRPTDTQYF	TGTGCCTGGGCGGCGCGGAGGCCGACAGATACGCAGTATTTT
NA	TRBV7-9	TRBD1	TRBJ1-1	CASSLPRQGPEAFF	TGTGCCAGCAGCTTACCACGACAGGGCCCTGAAGCTTTCTTT
NA	TRBV13	TRBD1	TRBJ1-1	CASSQTGDATEAFF	TGTGCCAGCAGTCAAACAGGGGATGCCACTGAAGCTTTCTTT
many	TRBV7-9	TRBD2	TRBJ2-1	CASSPSGGGLGQFF	TGTGCCAGCAGCCCGAGCGGGGGAGGTCTGGGGCAGTTCTTC
NA	TRBV5-1	NA	TRBJ2-7	CASSLLSREYEQYF	TGCGCCAGCAGCCTGCTTAGCCGGGAATACGAGCAGTACTTC
few	TRBV4-1	TRBD2	TRBJ2-5	CASSRRLAGDQETQYF	TGCGCCAGCAGCCGACGACTAGCGGGAGACCAAGAGACCCAGTACTTC
NA	TRBV2	TRBD1	TRBJ1-5	CASSGDRGGNQPQHF	TGTGCCAGCAGTGGCGACAGGGGCGGCAATCAGCCCCAGCATTTT
NA	TRBV6-1	TRBD1	TRBJ1-5	CASSETGQDQPQHF	TGTGCCAGCAGTGAGACAGGGCAGGATCAGCCCCAGCATTTT
NA	TRBV10-2	NA	TRBJ2-5	CASSSGPRGQETQYF	TGCGCCAGCAGTTCCGGGCCAAGGGGCCAAGAGACCCAGTACTTC
few	TRBV29-1	NA	TRBJ2-1	CSVSGGIFYNEQFF	TGCAGCGTTTCTGGGGGGATTTTCTACAATGAGCAGTTCTTC
NA	TRBV4-1	TRBD2	TRBJ2-6	CASSQHAGELGGANVLTF	TGCGCCAGCAGCCAACACGCGGGAGAGTTAGGTGGGGCCAACGTCCTGACTTTC
once	TRBV4-1	NA	TRBJ1-2	CASSPISSGRTNYGYTF	TGCGCCAGCAGCCCCATATCGTCCGGGAGAACTAACTATGGCTACACCTTC
NA	TRBV5-1	TRBD2	TRBJ2-7	CASSPLAGANEQYF	TGCGCCAGCAGCCCACTAGCGGGAGCCAACGAGCAGTACTTC
few	TRBV9	NA	TRBJ2-7	CASSVDVGAGENEQYF	TGTGCCAGCAGCGTAGACGTGGGGGCGGGAGAAAACGAGCAGTACTTC
NA	TRBV30	NA	TRBJ1-5	CAWNSNSNQPQHF	TGTGCCTGGAACAGCAATAGCAATCAGCCCCAGCATTTT
few	TRBV9	NA	TRBJ2-7	CASSRGDSSYEQYF	TGTGCCAGCAGCAGGGGGGACAGTTCCTACGAGCAGTACTTC
few	TRBV4-1	NA	TRBJ1-2	CASSPTGVLANYGYTF	TGCGCCAGCAGCCCTACGGGAGTTCTGGCTAACTATGGCTACACCTTC
few	TRBV30	NA	TRBJ1-4	CAWSRTEGNEKLFF	TGTGCCTGGAGTCGGACAGAAGGAAATGAAAAACTGTTTTTT
NA	TRBV10-3	NA	TRBJ2-5	CAISDQQLIQETQYF	TGTGCCATCAGTGATCAACAGCTAATCCAAGAGACCCAGTACTTC
few	TRBV6-5	NA	TRBJ1-1	CASSRGQVNTEAFF	TGTGCCAGCAGTAGAGGGCAGGTGAACACTGAAGCTTTCTTT
NA	TRBV30	NA	TRBJ1-1	CAWSGDTEAFF	TGTGCCTGGAGCGGAGACACTGAAGCTTTCTTT
NA	TRBV6-1	NA	TRBJ1-2	CASRAQGSVEGYTF	TGTGCCAGCAGGGCGCAGGGATCGGTAGAAGGCTACACCTTC
NA	TRBV5-1	NA	TRBJ1-2	CASSPDEGLGYGYTF	TGCGCCAGCAGCCCGGATGAAGGCCTCGGGTATGGCTACACCTTC
few	TRBV11-2	NA	TRBJ2-2	CASSLGAGGELFF	TGTGCCAGCAGCTTAGGAGCGGGCGGGGAGCTGTTTTTT
NA	TRBV19	NA	TRBJ1-1	CASSIRGDTEAFF	TGTGCCAGTAGTATCCGGGGAGACACTGAAGCTTTCTTT
NA	TRBV11-2	NA	TRBJ2-3	CASSFSGTDTQYF	TGTGCCAGCAGCTTTAGCGGTACAGATACGCAGTATTTT
few	TRBV5-1	NA	TRBJ2-3	CASSLGTTADTQYF	TGCGCCAGCAGCTTGGGCACGACAGCAGATACGCAGTATTTT
NA	TRBV7-2	TRBD1	TRBJ1-4	CASSFADRGPTNEKLFF	TGTGCCAGCAGCTTCGCGGACAGGGGGCCGACTAATGAAAAACTGTTTTTT
NA	TRBV7-9	TRBD1	TRBJ2-6	CASSARDRGPGANVLTF	TGTGCCAGCAGCGCCCGGGACAGGGGGCCCGGGGCCAACGTCCTGACTTTC
few	TRBV30	NA	TRBJ1-1	CAWTLGVGGHTEAFF	TGTGCCTGGACCTTAGGGGTGGGGGGGCACACTGAAGCTTTCTTT
NA	TRBV18	NA	TRBJ1-2	CASSPAPRDNYGYTF	TGTGCCAGCTCTCCCGCCCCCCGGGATAACTATGGCTACACCTTC
NA	TRBV5-6	NA	TRBJ2-3	CASSLGGAGTDTQYF	TGTGCCAGCAGCCTAGGGGGAGCGGGCACAGATACGCAGTATTTT
few	TRBV5-1	TRBD2	TRBJ2-1	CASSHGLAGYNEQFF	TGCGCCAGCAGCCACGGACTAGCGGGGTACAATGAGCAGTTCTTC
NA	TRBV4-1	NA	TRBJ1-1	CASSQEGTLNTEAFF	TGCGCCAGCAGCCAAGAGGGGACTCTGAACACTGAAGCTTTCTTT
few	TRBV5-1	TRBD2	TRBJ2-3	CASSAAGEATDTQYF	TGCGCCAGCAGCGCGGCGGGGGAGGCCACAGATACGCAGTATTTT